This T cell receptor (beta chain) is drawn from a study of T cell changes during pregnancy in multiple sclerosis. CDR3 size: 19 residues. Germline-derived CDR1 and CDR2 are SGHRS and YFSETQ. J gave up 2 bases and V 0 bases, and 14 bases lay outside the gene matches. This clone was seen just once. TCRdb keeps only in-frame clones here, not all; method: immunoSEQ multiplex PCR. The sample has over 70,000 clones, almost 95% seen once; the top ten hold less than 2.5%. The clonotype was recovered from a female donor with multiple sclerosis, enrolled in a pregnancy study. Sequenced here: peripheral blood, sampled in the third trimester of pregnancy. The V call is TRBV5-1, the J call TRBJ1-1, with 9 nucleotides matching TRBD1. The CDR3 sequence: CASSLAWVRTGAPNTEAFF. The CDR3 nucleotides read TGCGCCAGCAGCTTGGCCTGGGTACGGACAGGGGCCCCCAACACTGAAGCTTTCTTT. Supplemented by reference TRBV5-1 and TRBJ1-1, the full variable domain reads KAGVTQTPRYLIKTRGQQVTLSCSPISGHRSVSWYQQTPGQGLQFLFEYFSETQRNKGNFPGRFSGRQFSNSRSEMNVSTLELGDSALYLCASSLAWVRTGAPNTEAFFGQGTRLTVV.